Listed below are T cell receptor beta chains from one sample, sequenced in a study of T-cell reconstitution after alpha-beta-depleted transplantation in children. TCRdb re-analysed the PCR reads in MiXCR, keeping a single row per CDR3 protein. The data contain approximately 190,000 distinct CDR3 sequences, 6.3% of them singletons. The material sequenced was PBMCs, taken before TCRalphabeta/CD19-depleted stem cell transplant. These receptors all come from a girl less than two years old with combined immunodeficiency, due to receive a stem cell transplant. Both conserved end residues are part of each CDR3. The D gene is left open where the match is weak. Clone size is given for some rows only: seen once, a few or many times, or a class if the clone is expanded.

D | J | V | size | DNA | CDR3
NA | TRBJ2-7 | TRBV12-3/TRBV12-4 | many | TGTGCCAGCAGTTTCGGGGGCGAGCAGTACTTC | CASSFGGEQYF
NA | TRBJ1-6 | TRBV6-5 | few | TGTGCCAGCAGTTACTCTTTTAATACCCGAAATTCACCCCTCCACTTT | CASSYSFNTRNSPLHF
NA | TRBJ2-3 | TRBV6-5 | few | TGTGCCAGCAGTTATTCCCCACTAGTAGATACGCAGTATTTT | CASSYSPLVDTQYF
NA | TRBJ2-4 | TRBV7-8 | few | TGTGCCAGCAGCTTAGCCCGGATAGCCAAAAACATTCAGTACTTC | CASSLARIAKNIQYF
NA | TRBJ2-4 | TRBV20-1 | many | TGCAGTGCTAGAGACCCCCTAGCCAAAAACATTCAGTACTTC | CSARDPLAKNIQYF
NA | TRBJ2-5 | TRBV7-6 | many | TGTGCCAGCAGCTTAAGGGTGCAGGGAGAGACCCAGTACTTC | CASSLRVQGETQYF
TRBD2 | TRBJ2-1 | TRBV5-1 | many | TGCGCCAGCAGCTCCTCCCTAGCGGGAGCCTCCTACAATGAGCAGTTCTTC | CASSSSLAGASYNEQFF
TRBD2 | TRBJ2-3 | TRBV5-6 | NA | TGTGCCAGCAGCCCGACTAGCGGGAGGGCCCCCACAGATACGCAGTATTTT | CASSPTSGRAPTDTQYF
TRBD1 | TRBJ2-5 | TRBV19 | many | TGTGCCAGTAGCTCAACAGGGGTCCTAGTCTTAAAAGAGACCCAGTACTTC | CASSSTGVLVLKETQYF
NA | TRBJ2-5 | TRBV24-1 | many | TGTGCCACCAGTGATTTGAGGCAGGGTGGGGAGACCCAGTACTTC | CATSDLRQGGETQYF
NA | TRBJ1-1 | TRBV6-2/TRBV6-3 | many | TGTGCCAGCGGGGAGAGGACTCACCAATTGAACACTGAAGCTTTCTTT | CASGERTHQLNTEAFF
NA | TRBJ1-1 | TRBV29-1 | many | TGCAGCCAAACCTGGGGAACTGAAGCTTTCTTT | CSQTWGTEAFF
TRBD2 | TRBJ2-1 | TRBV29-1 | many | TGCAGCGATGGGTCTAGCGGGAGGGCCTACAATGAGCAGTTCTTC | CSDGSSGRAYNEQFF
TRBD1 | TRBJ1-6 | TRBV27 | NA | TGTGCCAGCAGTTTAGGGACAGGGGTAGGGAATTCACCCCTCCACTTT | CASSLGTGVGNSPLHF
TRBD2 | TRBJ2-3 | TRBV7-2 | many | TGTGCCAGCAGGCCGGGACTAGGGACAGATACGCAGTATTTT | CASRPGLGTDTQYF
NA | TRBJ2-6 | TRBV7-2 | many | TGTGCCAGCAGCTCGGGGGGCCTGATCTCTGGGGCCAACGTCCTGACTTTC | CASSSGGLISGANVLTF
NA | TRBJ1-5 | TRBV20-1 | many | TGCAGTGCTAGAGTTAGACAGCCTCGGGAGTATTTT | CSARVRQPREYF
NA | TRBJ2-7 | TRBV12-3/TRBV12-4 | many | TGTGCCAGCAGTCCCTCCCACCATTACGAGCAGTACTTC | CASSPSHHYEQYF
NA | TRBJ2-5 | TRBV7-3 | NA | TGTGCCAGCAGCTTAATAGTAGAAGAGACCCAGTACTTC | CASSLIVEETQYF
NA | TRBJ1-2 | TRBV29-1 | many | TGCAGCGTTGACGAGGGATATGGCACCTTC | CSVDEGYGTF
TRBD2 | TRBJ2-1 | TRBV6-5 | many | TGTGCCACCGAGGGACTAGCGGGAGGATTTTACAATGAGCAGTTCTTC | CATEGLAGGFYNEQFF
NA | TRBJ2-7 | TRBV12-3/TRBV12-4 | many | TGTGCCAGCAGTTACCAGTTCTTCCGACCCTACGAGCAGTACTTC | CASSYQFFRPYEQYF
NA | TRBJ2-7 | TRBV27 | many | TGTGCCAGCAGTACAGCCGGGACCAACTCCTACGAGCAGTACTTC | CASSTAGTNSYEQYF
TRBD2 | TRBJ2-1 | TRBV6-6 | many | TGTGCCAGCAGTCCTAGCGGGGGGGCGGGGAATGAGCAGTTCTTC | CASSPSGGAGNEQFF
TRBD1 | TRBJ2-7 | TRBV20-1 | many | TGCAGTGCTAGTTCAAGTGGGACAGGGAACTCCTACGAGCAGTACTTC | CSASSSGTGNSYEQYF
NA | TRBJ2-1 | TRBV20-1 | NA | TGCAGTGCTAGAGATTTTATGACTATCGATGAGCAGTTCTTC | CSARDFMTIDEQFF
NA | TRBJ2-3 | TRBV4-3 | many | TGCGCCAGCAGCCAAGATATGCCCACAGATACGCAGTATTTT | CASSQDMPTDTQYF
TRBD2 | TRBJ2-1 | TRBV4-1 | few | TGCGCCAGCAGCCAAGAAGCGGGAACCTACAATGAGCAGTTCTTC | CASSQEAGTYNEQFF
TRBD2 | TRBJ2-1 | TRBV20-1 | many | TGCAGTGCTCCGAAGCGGGATCCCTCCTACAATGAGCAGTTCTTC | CSAPKRDPSYNEQFF
NA | TRBJ1-1 | TRBV4-3 | many | TGCGCCAGCAGCCACCTAACGCCAGCAGAAGCTTTCTTT | CASSHLTPAEAFF
TRBD2 | TRBJ2-7 | TRBV5-1 | many | TGCGCCAGCAGCGTCGAAGGGGGGAGCGGGAGCCTCTCCTACGAGCAGTACTTC | CASSVEGGSGSLSYEQYF
TRBD2 | TRBJ2-1 | TRBV20-1 | many | TGCAGTGCTAGAGGCGGGGGAATTGAGCAGTTCTTC | CSARGGGIEQFF
NA | TRBJ2-2 | TRBV19 | many | TGTGCCAGTAGTATAGTCCCCACTAGCAGTTGGCGGACCGGGGAGCTGTTTTTT | CASSIVPTSSWRTGELFF
TRBD1 | TRBJ1-1 | TRBV6-2/TRBV6-3 | few | TGTGCCAGCAGTTACCCAGGACAGGGGGCCACTGAAGCTTTCTTT | CASSYPGQGATEAFF
TRBD1 | TRBJ2-6 | TRBV3-1 | NA | TGTGCCAGCAGCCCGACAGGGGGCGCGGTTGGGGCCAACGTCCTGACTTTC | CASSPTGGAVGANVLTF
TRBD2 | TRBJ2-7 | TRBV7-8 | many | TGTGCCAGCACCCAATGGGCTAGCGGGGAGGTTTACGAGCAGTACTTC | CASTQWASGEVYEQYF
TRBD1 | TRBJ2-1 | TRBV9 | many | TGTGCCAGCAGCGAGTACAGGGGTAAGGATGAGCAGTTCTTC | CASSEYRGKDEQFF
TRBD2 | TRBJ2-7 | TRBV27 | many | TGTGCCAGCAGTTTCGGCGGGAGAGGCCACGAGCAGTACTTC | CASSFGGRGHEQYF
NA | TRBJ2-2 | TRBV5-1 | many | TGCGCCAGCAGCTTGCCAGGGCCCGTGAACACCGGGGAGCTGTTTTTT | CASSLPGPVNTGELFF
NA | TRBJ2-1 | TRBV28 | many | TGTGCCAGCAGAGTGATACGACAGTCCAATGAGCAGTTCTTC | CASRVIRQSNEQFF
NA | TRBJ1-5 | TRBV12-3/TRBV12-4 | many | TGTGCCAGCAGTTTAGAAGGGTATCAGCCCCAGCATTTT | CASSLEGYQPQHF
NA | TRBJ2-4 | TRBV20-1 | many | TGCAGTGCTACCAGACGCGGGAACGGGGACATTCAGTACTTC | CSATRRGNGDIQYF
NA | TRBJ2-7 | TRBV11-2 | many | TGTGCCAGCAGCAAGATCCCGAGACAGATAACCTACGAGCAGTACTTC | CASSKIPRQITYEQYF
NA | TRBJ2-1 | TRBV3-1 | many | TGTGCCAGCGGGGCACCAGGAGGGTTTTTCTGCAATGAGCAGTTCTTC | CASGAPGGFFCNEQFF
TRBD2 | TRBJ2-7 | TRBV2 | many | TGTGCCAGCAGTGACTTTCTGACTAGCGACCCCAGAGAGCAGTACTTC | CASSDFLTSDPREQYF
NA | TRBJ2-1 | TRBV4-2 | many | TGTGCCAGCAGCCAAGGGCCAATCCGGCGGACTTCCTACAATGAGCAGTTCTTC | CASSQGPIRRTSYNEQFF
NA | TRBJ2-3 | TRBV7-2 | many | TGTGCCAGCGGCGGAGGGCGCACAGATACGCAGTATTTT | CASGGGRTDTQYF
TRBD2 | TRBJ2-3 | TRBV29-1 | many | TGCAGCGTTGAGGGTGGACTAGCGGGAGGGCCTCGCACAGATACGCAGTATTTT | CSVEGGLAGGPRTDTQYF
TRBD1 | TRBJ2-7 | TRBV29-1 | many | TGCAGCGTTGAAGATGCGGAAACAGGGGGATCCTACGAGCAGTACTTC | CSVEDAETGGSYEQYF
TRBD2 | TRBJ2-3 | TRBV29-1 | many | TGCAGCGTTGATTTGGGGACTAGCGGGAGGGGAGCGCAGTATTTT | CSVDLGTSGRGAQYF
TRBD2 | TRBJ2-1 | TRBV27 | many | TGTGCCAGCACCCTAGCGGGCCCCTACAATGAGCAGTTCTTC | CASTLAGPYNEQFF
TRBD2 | TRBJ2-7 | TRBV28 | many | TGTGCCAGCACCACTATGGGACTAGCGGGAGTTGCAGGCCAAGACGAGCAGTACTTC | CASTTMGLAGVAGQDEQYF
NA | TRBJ2-7 | TRBV20-1 | many | TGCAGTGCTAGAGCCCCCCAGCCGGGAGACCACGAGCAGTACTTC | CSARAPQPGDHEQYF